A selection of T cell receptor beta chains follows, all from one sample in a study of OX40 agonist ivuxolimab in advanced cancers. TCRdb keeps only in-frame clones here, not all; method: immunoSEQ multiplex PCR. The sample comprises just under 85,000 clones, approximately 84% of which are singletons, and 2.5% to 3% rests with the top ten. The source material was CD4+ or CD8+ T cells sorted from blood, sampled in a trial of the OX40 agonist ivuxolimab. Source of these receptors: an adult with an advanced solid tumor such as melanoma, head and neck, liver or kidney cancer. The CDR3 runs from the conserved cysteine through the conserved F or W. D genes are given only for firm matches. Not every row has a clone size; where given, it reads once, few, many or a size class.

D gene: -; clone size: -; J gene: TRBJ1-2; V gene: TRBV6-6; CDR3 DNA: TGTGCCAGCAGTGACAACACTAATGGCTACACCTTC; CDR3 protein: CASSDNTNGYTF
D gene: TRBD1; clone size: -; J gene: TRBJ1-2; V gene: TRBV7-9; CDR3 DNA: TGTGCCAGCAGCTTACCACAGGGGTATGGCTACACCTTC; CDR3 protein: CASSLPQGYGYTF
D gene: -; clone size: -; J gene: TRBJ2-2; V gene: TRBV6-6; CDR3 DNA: TGTGCCAGCACCCAGGGGCAACCTGTTACCGGGGAGCTGTTTTTT; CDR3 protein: CASTQGQPVTGELFF
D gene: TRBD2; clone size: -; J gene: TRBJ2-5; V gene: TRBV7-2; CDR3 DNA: TGTGCCAGCAGCGTCCTCAGCGGGAGCCAAGAGACCCAGTACTTC; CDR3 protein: CASSVLSGSQETQYF
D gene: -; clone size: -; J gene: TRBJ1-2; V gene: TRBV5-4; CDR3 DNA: TGTGCCAGCAGCTTAATCGGACTCAGAGGAGGCTACACCTTC; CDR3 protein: CASSLIGLRGGYTF
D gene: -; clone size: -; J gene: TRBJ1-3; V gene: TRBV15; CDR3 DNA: TGTGCCACCAGCAGATCCCGGACGGCCAGCTCTGGAAACACCATATATTTT; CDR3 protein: CATSRSRTASSGNTIYF
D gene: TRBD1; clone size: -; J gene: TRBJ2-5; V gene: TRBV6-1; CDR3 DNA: TGTGCCAGCAGCCCAGGACAGGGTAAACAAGAGACCCAGTACTTC; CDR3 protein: CASSPGQGKQETQYF
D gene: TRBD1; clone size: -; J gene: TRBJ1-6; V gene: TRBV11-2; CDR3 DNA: TGTGCCAGCAGCCCAAGGACAGGGCAGGATAATTCACCCCTCCACTTT; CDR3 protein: CASSPRTGQDNSPLHF
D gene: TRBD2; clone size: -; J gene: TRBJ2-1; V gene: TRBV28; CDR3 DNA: TGTGCCAGCAGTAAAGGGACTAGCGGGGTACAGCAGTTCTTC; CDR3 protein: CASSKGTSGVQQFF
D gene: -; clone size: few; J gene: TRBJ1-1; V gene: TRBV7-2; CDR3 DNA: TGTGCCAGCAGCATCGACGGACAGAACACTGAAGCTTTCTTT; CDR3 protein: CASSIDGQNTEAFF
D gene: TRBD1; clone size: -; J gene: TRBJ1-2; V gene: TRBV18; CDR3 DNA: TGTGCCAGCTCACTGACAGGGGGCGATAATGATGGCTACACCTTC; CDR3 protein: CASSLTGGDNDGYTF
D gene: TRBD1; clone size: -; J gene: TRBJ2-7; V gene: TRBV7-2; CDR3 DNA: TGTGCCAGCAGTTATGCACTGGGGACAGGGGACTACGAGCAGTACTTC; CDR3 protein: CASSYALGTGDYEQYF
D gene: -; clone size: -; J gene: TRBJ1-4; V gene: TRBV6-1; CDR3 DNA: TGTGCCAGCAGGGACAAAACGGGTAATGAAAAACTGTTTTTT; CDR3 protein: CASRDKTGNEKLFF
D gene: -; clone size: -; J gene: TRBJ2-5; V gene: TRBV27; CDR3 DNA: TGTGCCAGCAGTTTGAGGGGACGAGTCGGGGGGCTGGAGGAGACCCAGTACTTC; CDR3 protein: CASSLRGRVGGLEETQYF
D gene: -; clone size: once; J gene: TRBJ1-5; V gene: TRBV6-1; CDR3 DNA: TGTGCCAGCAGTGAAGGGCAGGTTCAGCCCCAGCATTTT; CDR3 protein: CASSEGQVQPQHF
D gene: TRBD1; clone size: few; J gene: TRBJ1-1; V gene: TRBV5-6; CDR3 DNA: TGTGCCAGCAGCCAGGGGGTGGGAAGAGGGGCTTTCTTT; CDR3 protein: CASSQGVGRGAFF
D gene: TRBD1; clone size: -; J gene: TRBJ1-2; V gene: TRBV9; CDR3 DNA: TGTGCCAGCAGCGCTCAGGGGGCCTTTGCTAACTATGGCTACACCTTC; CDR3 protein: CASSAQGAFANYGYTF
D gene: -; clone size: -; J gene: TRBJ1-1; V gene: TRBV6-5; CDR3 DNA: TGTGCCAGCAGTTACTCGACAGTAGAGTCGAACACTGAAGCTTTCTTT; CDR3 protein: CASSYSTVESNTEAFF
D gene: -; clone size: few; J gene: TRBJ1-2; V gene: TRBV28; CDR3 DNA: TGTGCCAGCAGTTTGTCGACGGGCGGCTACACCTTC; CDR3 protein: CASSLSTGGYTF
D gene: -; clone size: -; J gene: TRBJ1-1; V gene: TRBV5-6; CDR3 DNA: TGTGCCAGCAGCTTGCGAATTGAGAGGGCTGAAGCTTTCTTT; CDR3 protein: CASSLRIERAEAFF
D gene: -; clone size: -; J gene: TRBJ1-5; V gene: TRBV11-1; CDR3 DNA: TGTGCCAGCAGCCCTGATCCGGGGCAGCCCCAGCATTTT; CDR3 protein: CASSPDPGQPQHF
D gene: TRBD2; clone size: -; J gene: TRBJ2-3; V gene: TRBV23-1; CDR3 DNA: TGCGCCAGCATTAAAGAAGGGGGGCTAGCGGGCCAACCCACAGATACGCAGTATTTT; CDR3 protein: CASIKEGGLAGQPTDTQYF
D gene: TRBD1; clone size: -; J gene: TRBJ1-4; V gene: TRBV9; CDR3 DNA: TGTGCCAGCAGCGAGGACAGGGACAGTGAAAAACTGTTTTTT; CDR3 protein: CASSEDRDSEKLFF
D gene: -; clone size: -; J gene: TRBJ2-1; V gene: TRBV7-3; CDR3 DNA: TGTGCCAGCAGCCGACCGGGTAGCTCCTACAATGAGCAGTTCTTC; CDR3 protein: CASSRPGSSYNEQFF
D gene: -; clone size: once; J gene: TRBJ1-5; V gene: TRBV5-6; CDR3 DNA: TGTGCCAGCAGCTCGGGGGCGGCTTATCAGCCCCAGCATTTT; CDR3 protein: CASSSGAAYQPQHF
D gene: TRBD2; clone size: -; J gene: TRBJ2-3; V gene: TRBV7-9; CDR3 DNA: TGTGCCAGCAGCTTAACGGGGGGGCCGTTAGATACGCAGTATTTT; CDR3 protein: CASSLTGGPLDTQYF
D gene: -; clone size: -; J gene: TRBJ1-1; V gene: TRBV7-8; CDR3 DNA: TGTGCCAGCAGCTTAATGGGTTCCGGCATAACTGAAGCTTTCTTT; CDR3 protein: CASSLMGSGITEAFF
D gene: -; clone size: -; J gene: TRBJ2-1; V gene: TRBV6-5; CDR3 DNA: TGTGCCAGCAGTTACCGCGGACTTACAACAAACAATGAGCAGTTCTTC; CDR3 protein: CASSYRGLTTNNEQFF
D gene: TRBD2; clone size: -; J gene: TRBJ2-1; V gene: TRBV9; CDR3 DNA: TGTGCCAGCAGCGTAGAAAGCGGGGCCTGGGGCGGTGAGCAGTTCTTC; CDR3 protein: CASSVESGAWGGEQFF
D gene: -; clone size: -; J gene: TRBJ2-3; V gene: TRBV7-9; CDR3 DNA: TGTGCCAGCAGCTCTGGACGGGGGACAGATACGCAGTATTTT; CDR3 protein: CASSSGRGTDTQYF
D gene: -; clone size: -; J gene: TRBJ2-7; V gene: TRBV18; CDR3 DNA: TGTGCCAGCTCACCTGACAGGACGGGCGAGCAGTACTTC; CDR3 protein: CASSPDRTGEQYF
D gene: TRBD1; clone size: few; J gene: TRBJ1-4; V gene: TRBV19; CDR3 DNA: TGTGCCAGTAGACGGACAGGGGGGAATGAAAAACTGTTTTTT; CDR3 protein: CASRRTGGNEKLFF
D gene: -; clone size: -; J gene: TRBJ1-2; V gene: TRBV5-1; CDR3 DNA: TGCGCCAGCAGCTTGGATGTGGGGGAAAACTATGGCTACACCTTC; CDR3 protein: CASSLDVGENYGYTF
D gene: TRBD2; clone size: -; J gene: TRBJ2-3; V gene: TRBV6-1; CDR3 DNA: TGTGCCAGCAGTGATCCGGCGGGGGGGCCGACAGATACGCAGTATTTT; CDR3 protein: CASSDPAGGPTDTQYF
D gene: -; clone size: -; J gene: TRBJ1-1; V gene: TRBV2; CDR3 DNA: TGTGCCAGCTTCCCCCTACGGGAGACTGAAGCTTTCTTT; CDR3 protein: CASFPLRETEAFF
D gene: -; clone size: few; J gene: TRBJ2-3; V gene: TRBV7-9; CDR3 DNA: TGTGCCAGCAGCTTAATGGGACTTCTAACTAGCACAGATACGCAGTATTTT; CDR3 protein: CASSLMGLLTSTDTQYF
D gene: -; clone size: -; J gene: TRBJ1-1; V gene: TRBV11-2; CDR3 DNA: TGTGCCAGCAGCCCAGAAGGGGAGGGTGAAGCTTTCTTT; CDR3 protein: CASSPEGEGEAFF
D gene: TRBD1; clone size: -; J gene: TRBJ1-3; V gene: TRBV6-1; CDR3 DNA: TGTGCCTCCCGAGGCGGACAGGTGGAAAACACCATATATTTT; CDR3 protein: CASRGGQVENTIYF
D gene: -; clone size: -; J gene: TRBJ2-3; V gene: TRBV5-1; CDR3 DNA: TGCGCCAGCAGCGCGGGGCCCGGCTCGGATACGCAGTATTTT; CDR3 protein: CASSAGPGSDTQYF
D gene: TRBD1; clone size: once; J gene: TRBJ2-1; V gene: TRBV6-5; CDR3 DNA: TGTGCCAGCAGTTCCCCAGGGGGCGGCTCCTACAATGAGCAGTTCTTC; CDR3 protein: CASSSPGGGSYNEQFF
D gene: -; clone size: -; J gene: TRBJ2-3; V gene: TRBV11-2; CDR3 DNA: TGTGCCAGCAGCGCCCGAGCTAAAAGCACAGATACGCAGTATTTT; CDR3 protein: CASSARAKSTDTQYF
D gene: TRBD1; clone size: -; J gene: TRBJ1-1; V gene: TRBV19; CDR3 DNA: TGTGCCAGTAGCCTGGGGACAGGCAGGTCGGTGAACACTGAAGCTTTCTTT; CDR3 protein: CASSLGTGRSVNTEAFF
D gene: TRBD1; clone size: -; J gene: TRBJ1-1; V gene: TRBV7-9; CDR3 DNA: TGTGCCAGCAGCCGCGGGACAGGGGCAACTGAAGCTTTCTTT; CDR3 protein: CASSRGTGATEAFF
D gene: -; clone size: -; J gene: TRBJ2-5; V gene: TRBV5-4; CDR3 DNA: TGTGCCAGCAGCCCGGGACTCCTAGAATTCGGGACCCAGTACTTC; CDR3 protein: CASSPGLLEFGTQYF
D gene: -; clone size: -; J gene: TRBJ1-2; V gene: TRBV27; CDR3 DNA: TGTGCCAGCACCTCGGGGGAGGGAGGACAAGGCTACACCTTC; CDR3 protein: CASTSGEGGQGYTF
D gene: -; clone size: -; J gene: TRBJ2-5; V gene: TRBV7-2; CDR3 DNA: TGTGCCAGCAGCTTAGCGCGTACGGAAGAGACCCAGTACTTC; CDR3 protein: CASSLARTEETQYF